This T cell receptor beta chain is drawn from a study of T-cell memory formation after mild COVID-19. Looking at the study overall: Largely donor-specific sequence clusters came from two donors.

TCRdb reanalysed the 5' RACE reads using MiXCR and keeps one entry per CDR3 protein. The sample yields 300,000 to 350,000 distinct CDR3 sequences, approximately 14% seen once. This clonotype was counted a few times. Its antigen is currently unknown. The CDR3 extends over 13 amino acids. Trimming took 5 bases from V and 9 from J; bases not matched to a gene: 5. CDR1 is SSHAT and CDR2 is FNYEAQ in the germline V gene (reference sequence). Study results and caveats: Some clones that responded turned up in pre-infection memory, which suggests that cross-reactive memory joined in. Researchers report contracting CD4+ clones mostly in CM and EM, with CD8+ clones in EMRA. CD4/CD8 balance characterized clones contracting day 15 to 85, and CD4+ skew characterized later expanders.

Sequencing input: PBMCs or a T cell subset sorted from them (not recorded which). The TCR sequence derives from a man between 18 and 29 years old who had mild COVID-19 (a few samples of this study predate the infection). Cell type and time point are not known. This chain uses TRBV7-7 with TRBJ2-1; 9 bases agree with TRBD1. CDR3 amino acids: CASSPGTGLEQFF. CDR3 DNA: TGTGCCAGCAGCCCCGGGACAGGGCTTGAGCAGTTCTTC.